These 8 T cell receptor beta chains came from one sample sequenced in a study of T-cell reconstitution after alpha-beta-depleted transplantation in children. Unique molecular identifiers were built into the TCRbeta library. TCRdb independently ran MiXCR on the PCR reads; one entry per CDR3 protein. The table records about 200,000 distinct CDR3 sequences, more than 15% of them present only once. The input for sequencing was PBMCs, mostly from graft donor cells, taken 360 days after TCRalphabeta/CD19-depleted stem cell transplant. These receptors all stem from a male patient aged 2-15 years who had a stem cell transplant for acute lymphoblastic leukemia, so the T cells may come from the graft donor.

The chain couples TRBV6-2 or TRBV6-3 to TRBJ1-6; D remains unclear. The germline gives CDR1 MNHEY, CDR2 SVGEGT. The CDR3 length is 14 residues. The V and J ends lost 6 bases and 7 bases respectively, with 13 bases between them. CDR3 DNA sequence: TGTGCCAGCAGCTCCGGACCGCTGAATTCACCCCTCCACTTT. Translated: CASSSGPLNSPLHF.

V usage is TRBV28 and J usage is TRBJ2-7; 13 nucleotides line up with TRBD2. The CDR3 length is 14 residues. V lost 4 bases to trimming and J lost 9 bases; unmatched junction nucleotides: 6. The germline gives CDR1 MDHEN, CDR2 SYDVKM. The CDR3 DNA reads as TGTGCCAGCAGTTCAGGACTAGCGGGGGCCTTGCAGTACTTC. Translating it yields CASSSGLAGALQYF.

The V and J genes are TRBV6-2 or TRBV6-3 and TRBJ2-3, with D maybe TRBD1 (6 bases). The germline V gene encodes CDR1 MNHEY and CDR2 SVGEGT. V was clipped by 4 bases and J by 2 bases, with 13 bases between them. This CDR3 comprises 15 residues. In DNA, the CDR3 is TGTGCCAGCAGTTTGGCCCAGGGGATCACAGATACGCAGTATTTT. Translating it yields CASSLAQGITDTQYF.

The chain links TRBV10-3 to TRBJ2-7, with D unresolved. Per the germline V gene, CDR1 is ENHRY and CDR2 is SYGVKD. Trimming pared 4 bases from V and 4 bases from J, leaving 5 bases between. This CDR3 region has 11 residues. This chain's CDR3 is CAISAEYEQYF. Written as DNA, the CDR3 is TGTGCCATCAGTGCCGAATACGAGCAGTACTTC.

This clonotype occurred a few times. V gene TRBV3-1 combines with J gene TRBJ2-2; the match to TRBD2 covers 11 bases. V shed 6 bases, J shed 4 bases, and the junction held 13 bases outside the gene matches. The CDR3 loop spans 18 amino acids. CDR1 is LGHDT, CDR2 YNNKEL, per germline (reference sequence). CDR3 in amino acids: CASSPARLAGPGTGELFF. In nucleotides, the CDR3 is TGTGCCAGCAGTCCTGCCAGACTAGCGGGGCCGGGCACCGGGGAGCTGTTTTTT.

This clonotype was picked up a small number of times. J is TRBJ2-3 and V is TRBV28, with TRBD2 matching over 7 bases. Germline lookup yields CDR1 MDHEN and CDR2 SYDVKM. There are 15 residues in the CDR3. Trimming cost V 6 bases and J 2 bases; bases outside gene matches: 8. The chain's CDR3 is CASSLRGTNTDTQYF. In nucleotides, the CDR3 is TGTGCCAGCAGCCTCAGAGGGACTAACACAGATACGCAGTATTTT.

This chain connects TRBV6-2 or TRBV6-3 to TRBJ1-3, with unresolved D. V was cut by 8 bases and J by 2 bases, with 4 bases left in between. Germline V gene lookup returns CDR1 MNHEY and CDR2 SVGEGT. This CDR3 spans 11 amino acids. CDR3 region: CASAAGNTIYF. CDR3 in DNA: TGTGCCAGCGCAGCTGGAAACACCATATATTTT.

The chain combines TRBV2 with TRBJ1-2; the match to TRBD1 covers 7 bases. This CDR3 region has 14 residues. V dropped 6 bases and J dropped 5; count of bases not matched to a gene: 9. CDR1 and CDR2 from the germline V gene are SNHLY and FYNNEI. DNA of the CDR3: TGTGCCAGCAGGGAAACAGGGGCGGGATATGGCTACACCTTC. Its translation is CASRETGAGYGYTF.